This TCR beta chain was captured by sequencing in a study of STAT5B mutations in CD4+ large granular lymphocyte leukemia (dated by TCRdb to 2022 to 2024). For the study in its entirety: Among healthy controls, the CDR3 'QG' motif was associated with a particular HLA allele. The TCRbeta repertoires of CD4+ T-cell large granular lymphocyte leukemia patients were compared with the TCRbeta repertoires of healthy blood donors. The purity of purified fractions was confirmed by flow cytometry on FACSCanto II or FACSVerse to exceed 95% among lymphocytes.

On this clone itself: Its binding antigen is unknown. Base qualities are missing; no much larger clone stands one base away.

Buffy coats from 35 to 45 blood donors, supplied by the Finnish Red Cross blood service, were used as healthy controls. All TCR-sequenced material derived from peripheral blood: patient blood samples and healthy donor buffy coats. Peripheral blood mononuclear cells were isolated by Ficoll-Hypaque gradient centrifugation. Magnetic purification was used to isolate CD4+ cells from the buffy coats of the healthy controls. The Gentra Puregene Cell and Tissue kit was used for genomic DNA extraction, and quantification was performed on a Qubit 2.0 fluorometer. The immunoSEQ assay at survey resolution was used to sequence TCRbeta rearrangements from genomic DNA. The paper's processing steps were these. In the TCR sequencing data, the smallest productive clonotype frequency that could be detected was 2.59 x 10-5. Analyses included only productive TCRbeta rearrangements, meaning complete and in-frame sequences. Sample clonality was computed as Simpson clonality in the immunoSEQ Analyzer version 3.0. Based on frequency, clones were grouped as very rare, small, medium, large (1-20%) or hyperexpanded (>20%). Generation probabilities were estimated with OLGA 1.2.3, V-gene circos plots were generated with VDJtools, specificities were searched for in VDJdb, and CDR3 motifs were identified with GLIPH. TCRdb carries this immuneACCESS record with in-frame sequences only. Its versions omit some clonotypes, under half of them owing to an unresolved V gene in the studies checked, with the rest unexplained. V, J and clone size derive from that table, while D and trimming were established from the DNA sequence. The sample profile shows tens of thousands of clones; about four fifths of them were found once. The top ten clones comprise 8.6% of the sample.

The CDR3, cysteine through phenylalanine, is 14 amino acids long. Kept here is only the CDR3 DNA, which spans 42 bases and is read in frame from base 1. Sequences SGHRS (CDR1) and YFSETQ (CDR2) are obtained from the germline V gene. At the junction V is shortened by 0 bases and J by 3 bases, with 8 bases in between. Summary of the overall study and its limitations: Compared with healthy CD4+ repertoires, CD4-sorted patient repertoires appeared more clonal, and this difference remained even after the putative leukemic clones were removed. Enrichment of TRBV06-family usage was observed among the top patient clones (8/27) relative to healthy controls (2/35). Main leukemic clonotypes were private to each patient, although under 30% appeared at low frequency in other patients' non-leukemic repertoires. The data were not HLA-matched, and the relatively small sample size could explain the higher clonality seen in CD4+ compared with CD8+ T-LGLL.

Source material: CD4+ T cells from blood buffy coats. The sequence came from a human donor in good health. This chain joins TRBV5-1 to TRBJ2-3, with the identity of the D gene unclear. The CDR3 region reads CASSLDWPTDTQYF. The nucleotides are TGCGCCAGCAGCTTGGATTGGCCTACAGATACGCAGTATTTT.